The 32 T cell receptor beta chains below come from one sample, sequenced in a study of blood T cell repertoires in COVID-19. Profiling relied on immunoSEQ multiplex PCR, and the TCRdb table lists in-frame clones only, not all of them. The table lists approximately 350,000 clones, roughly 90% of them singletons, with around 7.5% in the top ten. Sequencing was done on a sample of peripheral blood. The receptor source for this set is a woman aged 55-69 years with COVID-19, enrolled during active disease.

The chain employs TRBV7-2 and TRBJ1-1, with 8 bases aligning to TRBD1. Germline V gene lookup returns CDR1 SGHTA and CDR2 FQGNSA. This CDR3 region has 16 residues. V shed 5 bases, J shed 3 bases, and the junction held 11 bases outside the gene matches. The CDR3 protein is CASSPLFGQGDTEAFF. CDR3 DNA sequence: TGTGCCAGCAGCCCACTCTTCGGACAGGGTGACACTGAAGCTTTCTTT. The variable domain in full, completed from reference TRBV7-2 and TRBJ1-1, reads GAGVSQSPSNKVTEKGKDVELRCDPISGHTALYWYRQSLGQGLEFLIYFQGNSAPDKSGLPSDRFSAERTGGSVSTLTIQRTQQEDSAVYLCASSPLFGQGDTEAFFGQGTRLTVV.

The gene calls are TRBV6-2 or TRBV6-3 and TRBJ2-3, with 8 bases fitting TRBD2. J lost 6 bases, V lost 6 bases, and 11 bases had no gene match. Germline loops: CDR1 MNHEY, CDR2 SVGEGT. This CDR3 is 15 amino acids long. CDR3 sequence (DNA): TGTGCCAGCAGCCCCACCCGGGGGGGGCCTGATACGCAGTATTTT. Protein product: CASSPTRGGPDTQYF.

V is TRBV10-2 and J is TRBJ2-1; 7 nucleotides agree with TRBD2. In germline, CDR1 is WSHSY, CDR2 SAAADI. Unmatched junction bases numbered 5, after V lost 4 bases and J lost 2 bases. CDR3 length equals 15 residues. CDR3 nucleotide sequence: TGCGCCAGCAGTGCTAGGGCGGGGGCCTACAATGAGCAGTTCTTC. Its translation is CASSARAGAYNEQFF.

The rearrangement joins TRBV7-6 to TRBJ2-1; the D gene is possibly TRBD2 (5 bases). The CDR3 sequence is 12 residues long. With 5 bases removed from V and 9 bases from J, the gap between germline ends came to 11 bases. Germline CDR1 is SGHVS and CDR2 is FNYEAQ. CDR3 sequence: CASSDVGLEQFF. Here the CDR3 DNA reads TGTGCCAGCAGCGACGTCGGACTTGAGCAGTTCTTC.

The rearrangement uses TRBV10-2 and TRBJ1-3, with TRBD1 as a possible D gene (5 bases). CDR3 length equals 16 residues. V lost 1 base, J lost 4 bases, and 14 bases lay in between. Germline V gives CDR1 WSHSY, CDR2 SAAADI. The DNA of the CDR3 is TGCGCCAGCAGTGAGTTGGACCGGAAGGGGGGAAACACCATATATTTT. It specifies CASSELDRKGGNTIYF.

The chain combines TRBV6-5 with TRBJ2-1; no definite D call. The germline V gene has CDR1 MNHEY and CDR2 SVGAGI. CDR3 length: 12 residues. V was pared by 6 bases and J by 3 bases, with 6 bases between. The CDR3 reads CASSPHYNEQFF. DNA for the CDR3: TGTGCCAGCAGCCCCCACTACAATGAGCAGTTCTTC.

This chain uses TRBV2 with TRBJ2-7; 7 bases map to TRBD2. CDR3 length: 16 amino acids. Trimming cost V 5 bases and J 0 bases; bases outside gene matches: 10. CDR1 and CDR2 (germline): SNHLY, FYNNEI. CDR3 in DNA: TGTGCCAGCAGTCATACCGCCGGGGGGAGCTCCTACGAGCAGTACTTC. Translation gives CASSHTAGGSSYEQYF. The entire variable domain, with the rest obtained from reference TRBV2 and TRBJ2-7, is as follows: EPEVTQTPSHQVTQMGQEVILRCVPISNHLYFYWYRQILGQKVEFLVSFYNNEISEKSEIFDDQFSVERPDGSNFTLKIRSTKLEDSAMYFCASSHTAGGSSYEQYFGPGTRLTVT.

For the CDR3, the DNA is TGTGCCAGCAGCTTTCAAGGGGCCCTAGGGACTGAAGCTTTCTTT. This codes for CASSFQGALGTEAFF. The rearrangement uses TRBV21-1 and TRBJ1-1; the table calls TRBD1, which could not be checked here. TRBV21-1 is noted as a pseudogene. CDR3 length: 15 amino acids.

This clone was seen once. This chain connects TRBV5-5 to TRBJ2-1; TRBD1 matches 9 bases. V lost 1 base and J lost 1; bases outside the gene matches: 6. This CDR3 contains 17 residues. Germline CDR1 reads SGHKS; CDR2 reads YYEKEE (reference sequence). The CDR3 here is CASSLRQGVGSYNEQFF. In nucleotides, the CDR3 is TGTGCCAGCAGCTTGAGACAGGGGGTCGGTTCCTACAATGAGCAGTTCTTC. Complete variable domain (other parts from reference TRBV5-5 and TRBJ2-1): DAGVTQSPTHLIKTRGQQVTLRCSPISGHKSVSWYQQVLGQGPQFIFQYYEKEERGRGNFPDRFSARQFPNYSSELNVNALLLGDSALYLCASSLRQGVGSYNEQFFGPGTRLTVL.

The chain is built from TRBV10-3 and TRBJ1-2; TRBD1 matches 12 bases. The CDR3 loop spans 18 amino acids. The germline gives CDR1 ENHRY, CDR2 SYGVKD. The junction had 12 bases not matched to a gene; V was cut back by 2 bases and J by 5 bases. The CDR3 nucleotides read TGTGCCATCAGTGAGCTCCAACCGGGACAGGGGGCGAGGTATGGCTACACCTTC. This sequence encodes CAISELQPGQGARYGYTF.

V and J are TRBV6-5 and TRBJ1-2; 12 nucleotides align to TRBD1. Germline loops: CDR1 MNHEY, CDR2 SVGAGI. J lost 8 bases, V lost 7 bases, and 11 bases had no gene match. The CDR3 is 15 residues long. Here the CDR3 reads CASTYGTGGLGGYTF. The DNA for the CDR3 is TGTGCCAGCACCTATGGGACAGGGGGCTTGGGCGGCTACACCTTC.

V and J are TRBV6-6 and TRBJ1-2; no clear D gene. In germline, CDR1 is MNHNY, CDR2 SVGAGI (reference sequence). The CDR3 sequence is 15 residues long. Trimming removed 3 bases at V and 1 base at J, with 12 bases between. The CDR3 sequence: CASSYTVYDNYGYTF. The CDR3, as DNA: TGTGCCAGCAGTTATACAGTCTATGATAACTATGGCTACACCTTC.

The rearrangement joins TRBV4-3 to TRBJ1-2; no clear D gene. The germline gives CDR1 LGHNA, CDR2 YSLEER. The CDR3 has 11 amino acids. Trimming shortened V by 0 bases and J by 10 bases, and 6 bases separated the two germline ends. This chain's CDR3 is CASSQDYYYTF. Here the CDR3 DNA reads TGCGCCAGCAGCCAAGACTACTACTACACCTTC.

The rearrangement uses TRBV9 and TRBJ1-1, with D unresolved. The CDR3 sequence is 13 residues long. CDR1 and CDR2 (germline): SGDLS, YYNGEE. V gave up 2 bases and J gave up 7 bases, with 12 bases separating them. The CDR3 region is CASSVSFGLEAFF. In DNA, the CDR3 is TGTGCCAGCAGCGTTTCCTTCGGACTTGAAGCTTTCTTT.

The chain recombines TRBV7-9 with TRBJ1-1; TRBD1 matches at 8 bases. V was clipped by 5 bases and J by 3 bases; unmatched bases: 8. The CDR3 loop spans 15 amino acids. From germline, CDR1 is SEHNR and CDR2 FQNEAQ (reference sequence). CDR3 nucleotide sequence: TGTGCCAGCAGCCCCGGGACAGGTCAGGACACTGAAGCTTTCTTT. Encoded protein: CASSPGTGQDTEAFF.

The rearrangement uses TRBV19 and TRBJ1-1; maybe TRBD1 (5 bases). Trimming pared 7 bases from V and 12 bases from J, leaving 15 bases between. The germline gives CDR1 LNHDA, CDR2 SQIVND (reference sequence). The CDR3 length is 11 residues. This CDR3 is CASTREGQPFF. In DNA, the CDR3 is TGTGCCAGTACTCGGGAGGGGCAACCTTTCTTT.

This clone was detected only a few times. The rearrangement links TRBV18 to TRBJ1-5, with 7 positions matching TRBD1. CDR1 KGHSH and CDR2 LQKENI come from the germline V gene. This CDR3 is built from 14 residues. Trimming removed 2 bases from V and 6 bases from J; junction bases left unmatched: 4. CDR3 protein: CASSPTGDGQPQHF. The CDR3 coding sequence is TGTGCCAGCTCACCAACAGGGGACGGTCAGCCCCAGCATTTT.

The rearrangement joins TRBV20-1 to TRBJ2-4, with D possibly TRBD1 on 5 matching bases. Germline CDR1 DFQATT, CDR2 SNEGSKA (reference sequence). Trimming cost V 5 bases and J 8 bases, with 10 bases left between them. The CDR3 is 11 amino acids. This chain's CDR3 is CSAWQGDIQYF. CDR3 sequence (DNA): TGCAGTGCTTGGCAGGGTGACATTCAGTACTTC.

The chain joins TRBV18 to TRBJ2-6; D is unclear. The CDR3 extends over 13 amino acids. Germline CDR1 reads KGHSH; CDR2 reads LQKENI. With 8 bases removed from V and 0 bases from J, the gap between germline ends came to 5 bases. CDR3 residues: CASPNSGANVLTF. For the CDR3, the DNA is TGTGCCAGCCCCAACTCTGGGGCCAACGTCCTGACTTTC.

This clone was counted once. CDR3 region: CASSFGQGSYEQYF. Here the CDR3 DNA reads TGCGCCAGCAGCTTTGGACAGGGCTCCTACGAGCAGTACTTC. This sequence joins TRBV5-1 and TRBJ2-7, with 8 nucleotides matching TRBD1. Germline values: CDR1 SGHRS, CDR2 YFSETQ. Losses at the gene ends were 2 bases for V and 0 bases for J; bases not matched to a gene: 1. The CDR3 is made up of 14 amino acids.

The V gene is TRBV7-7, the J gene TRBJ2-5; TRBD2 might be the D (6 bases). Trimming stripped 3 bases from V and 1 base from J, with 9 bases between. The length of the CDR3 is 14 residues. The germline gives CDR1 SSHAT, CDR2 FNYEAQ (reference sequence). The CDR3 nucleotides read TGTGCCAGCAGCTTGGGGACTGCCCAAGAGACCCAGTACTTC. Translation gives CASSLGTAQETQYF.

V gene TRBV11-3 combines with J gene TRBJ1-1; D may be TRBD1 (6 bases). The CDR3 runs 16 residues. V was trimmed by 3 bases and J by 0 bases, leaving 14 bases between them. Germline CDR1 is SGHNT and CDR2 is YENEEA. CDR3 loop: CASSLGAGAMNTEAFF. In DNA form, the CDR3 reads TGTGCCAGCAGCTTGGGGGCAGGGGCAATGAACACTGAAGCTTTCTTT.

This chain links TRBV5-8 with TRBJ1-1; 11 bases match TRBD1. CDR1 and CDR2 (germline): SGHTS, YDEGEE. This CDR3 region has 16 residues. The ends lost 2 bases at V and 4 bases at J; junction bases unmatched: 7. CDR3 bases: TGTGCCAGCAGCTTAGGGACAGGGGGGGGCATCACTGAAGCTTTCTTT. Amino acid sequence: CASSLGTGGGITEAFF.

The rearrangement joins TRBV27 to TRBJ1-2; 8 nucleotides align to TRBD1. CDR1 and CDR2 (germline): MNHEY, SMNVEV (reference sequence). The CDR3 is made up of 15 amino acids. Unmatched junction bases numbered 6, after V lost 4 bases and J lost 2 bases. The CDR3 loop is CASSSPGQANYGYTF. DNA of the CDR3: TGTGCCAGCAGTTCGCCGGGACAGGCAAACTATGGCTACACCTTC.

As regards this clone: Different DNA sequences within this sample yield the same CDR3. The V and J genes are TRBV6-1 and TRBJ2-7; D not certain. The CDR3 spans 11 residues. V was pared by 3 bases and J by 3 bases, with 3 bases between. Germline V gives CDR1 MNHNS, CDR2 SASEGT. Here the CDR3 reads CASSDSYEQYF. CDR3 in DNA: TGTGCCAGCAGTGACAGCTACGAGCAGTACTTC.

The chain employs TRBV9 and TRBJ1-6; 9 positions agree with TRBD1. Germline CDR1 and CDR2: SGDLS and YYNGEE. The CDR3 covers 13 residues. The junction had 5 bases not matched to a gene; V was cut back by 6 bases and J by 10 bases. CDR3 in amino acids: CASNRGQGSPLHF. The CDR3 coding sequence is TGTGCCAGCAACAGGGGGCAAGGATCACCCCTCCACTTT.

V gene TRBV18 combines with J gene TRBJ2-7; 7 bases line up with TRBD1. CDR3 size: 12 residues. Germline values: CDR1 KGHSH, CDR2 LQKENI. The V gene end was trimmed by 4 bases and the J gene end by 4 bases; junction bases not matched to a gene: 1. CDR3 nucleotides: TGTGCCAGCTCACAGGGGGCTTACGAGCAGTACTTC. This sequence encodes CASSQGAYEQYF.

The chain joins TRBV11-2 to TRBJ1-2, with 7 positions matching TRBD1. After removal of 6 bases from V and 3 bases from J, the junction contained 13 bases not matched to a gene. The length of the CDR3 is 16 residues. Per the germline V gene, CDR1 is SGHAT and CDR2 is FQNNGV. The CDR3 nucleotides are TGTGCCAGCAGGAGGGTGTCTACGGGGACAGACTATGGCTACACCTTC. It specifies CASRRVSTGTDYGYTF.

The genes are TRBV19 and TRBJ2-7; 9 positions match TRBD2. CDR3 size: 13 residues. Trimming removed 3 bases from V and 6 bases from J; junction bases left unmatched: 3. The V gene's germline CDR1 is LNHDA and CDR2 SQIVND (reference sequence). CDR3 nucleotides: TGTGCCAGTAGTATGCTTAGCGGGGGCGAGCAGTACTTC. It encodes CASSMLSGGEQYF. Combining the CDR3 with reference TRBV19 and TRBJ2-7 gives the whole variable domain DGGITQSPKYLFRKEGQNVTLSCEQNLNHDAMYWYRQDPGQGLRLIYYSQIVNDFQKGDIAEGYSVSREKKESFPLTVTSAQKNPTAFYLCASSMLSGGEQYFGPGTRLTVT.

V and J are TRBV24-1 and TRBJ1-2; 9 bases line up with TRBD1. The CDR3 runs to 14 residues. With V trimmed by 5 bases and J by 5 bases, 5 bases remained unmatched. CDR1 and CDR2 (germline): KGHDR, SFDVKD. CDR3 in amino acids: CATSAAGQGYGYTF. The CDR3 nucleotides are TGTGCCACCAGTGCTGCTGGACAGGGGTATGGCTACACCTTC.

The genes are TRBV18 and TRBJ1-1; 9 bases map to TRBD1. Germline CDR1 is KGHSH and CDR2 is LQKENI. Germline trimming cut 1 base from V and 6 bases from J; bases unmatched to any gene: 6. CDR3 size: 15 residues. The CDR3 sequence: CASSPRTGAGAEAFF. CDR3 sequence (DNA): TGTGCCAGCTCACCACGGACAGGGGCGGGGGCTGAAGCTTTCTTT.

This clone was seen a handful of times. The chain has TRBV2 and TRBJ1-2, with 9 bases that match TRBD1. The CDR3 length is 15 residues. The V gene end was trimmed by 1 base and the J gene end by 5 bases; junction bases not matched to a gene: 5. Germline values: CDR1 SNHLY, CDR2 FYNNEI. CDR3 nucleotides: TGTGCCAGCAGTGAAGGGACAGGGGCGCGTTATGGCTACACCTTC. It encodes CASSEGTGARYGYTF.